This T cell receptor (beta chain) derives from a study of blood T cell repertoires in COVID-19. About the research overall: The United States, Italy and Spain provided the acute and convalescent COVID-19 samples.

TCRdb's table, derived via immunoSEQ multiplex PCR, lists solely in-frame clones and lacks some. The sample carries 300,000 to 350,000 clones, 80% to 95% recorded once. CDR1 and CDR2 from the germline V gene are WSHSY and SAAADI. This CDR3 has 14 amino acids. V lost 0 bases, J lost 6 bases, and 12 bases lay in between. V usage is TRBV10-2 and J usage is TRBJ2-7, with a tentative D call TRBD1 (6 bases). This clonotype was sampled from a young woman with COVID-19, enrolled during active disease. The sample was peripheral blood. The CDR3 DNA is TGCGCCAGCAGTGAGTCGAGGCAGGGGAGCGAGCAGTACTTC. Translation gives CASSESRQGSEQYF.